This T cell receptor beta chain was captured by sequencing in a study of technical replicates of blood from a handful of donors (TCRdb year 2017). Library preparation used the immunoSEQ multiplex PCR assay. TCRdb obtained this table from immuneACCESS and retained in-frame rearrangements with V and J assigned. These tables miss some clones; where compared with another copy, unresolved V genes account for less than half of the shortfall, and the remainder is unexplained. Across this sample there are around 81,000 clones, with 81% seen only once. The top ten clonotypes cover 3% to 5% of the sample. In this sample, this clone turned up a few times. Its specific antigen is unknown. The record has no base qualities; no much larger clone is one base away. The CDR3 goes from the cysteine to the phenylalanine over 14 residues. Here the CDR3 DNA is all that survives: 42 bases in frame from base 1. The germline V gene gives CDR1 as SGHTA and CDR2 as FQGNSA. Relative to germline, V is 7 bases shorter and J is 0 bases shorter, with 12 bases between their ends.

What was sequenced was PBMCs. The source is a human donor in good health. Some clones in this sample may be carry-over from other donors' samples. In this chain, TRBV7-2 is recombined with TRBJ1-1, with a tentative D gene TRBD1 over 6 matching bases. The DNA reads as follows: TGTGCCAGCACACGGACAGAGTTGAACACTGAAGCTTTCTTT. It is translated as CASTRTELNTEAFF.